The rows below give T cell receptor beta chains drawn from one sample of a study of post-analysis software for immune sequencing data. MiXCR, run by TCRdb on the PCR reads, gives a single entry per CDR3 protein. The sample has 450,000 or so distinct CDR3 sequences; nearly 45% are singletons. The sample taken for sequencing was blood. All receptors derive from a girl aged 5-17 years with multiple sclerosis. Both conserved end residues are part of each CDR3. The order of the fields is clone size, J gene, CDR3 length, V gene, D gene, CDR3 protein, CDR3 DNA. A D gene is named only where the DNA matches it firmly. Some rows mark clone size as missing; the rest say once, few, many or name a class of expanded clone.

clone size: -; J gene: TRBJ1-1; CDR3 length: 15; V gene: TRBV7-2; D gene: -; CDR3 protein: CASSLGSGARTEAFF; CDR3 DNA: TGTGCCAGCAGCTTAGGCTCGGGGGCTCGCACTGAAGCTTTCTTT
clone size: -; J gene: TRBJ1-4; CDR3 length: 14; V gene: TRBV29-1; D gene: TRBD1; CDR3 protein: CSAGQDATNEKLFF; CDR3 DNA: TGCAGCGCCGGACAGGACGCAACTAATGAAAAACTGTTTTTT
clone size: -; J gene: TRBJ2-5; CDR3 length: 15; V gene: TRBV19; D gene: TRBD2; CDR3 protein: CASSIVGLAEETQYF; CDR3 DNA: TGTGCCAGTAGTATTGTCGGACTAGCGGAAGAGACCCAGTACTTC
clone size: -; J gene: TRBJ1-5; CDR3 length: 14; V gene: TRBV12-3/TRBV12-4; D gene: TRBD1; CDR3 protein: CASRTTGGNQPQHF; CDR3 DNA: TGTGCCAGCAGGACTACAGGGGGAAATCAGCCCCAGCATTTT
clone size: few; J gene: TRBJ2-3; CDR3 length: 12; V gene: TRBV25-1; D gene: -; CDR3 protein: CASATQADTQYF; CDR3 DNA: TGTGCCAGCGCGACGCAGGCAGATACGCAGTATTTT
clone size: many; J gene: TRBJ2-5; CDR3 length: 15; V gene: TRBV5-1; D gene: TRBD2; CDR3 protein: CASSLASGGQETQYF; CDR3 DNA: TGCGCCAGCAGCTTGGCTAGCGGGGGCCAAGAGACCCAGTACTTC
clone size: -; J gene: TRBJ1-2; CDR3 length: 16; V gene: TRBV20-1; D gene: TRBD1; CDR3 protein: CSASRDPGQAGYGYTF; CDR3 DNA: TGCAGTGCTAGTCGGGACCCGGGACAGGCTGGATATGGCTACACCTTC
clone size: -; J gene: TRBJ2-1; CDR3 length: 16; V gene: TRBV29-1; D gene: TRBD2; CDR3 protein: CSVERLAGASYNEQFF; CDR3 DNA: TGCAGCGTTGAGAGGCTAGCGGGAGCTTCCTACAATGAGCAGTTCTTC
clone size: -; J gene: TRBJ2-1; CDR3 length: 14; V gene: TRBV20-1; D gene: -; CDR3 protein: CSASLGRAGGEQFF; CDR3 DNA: TGCAGTGCTAGTCTCGGCAGGGCCGGCGGGGAGCAGTTCTTC
clone size: -; J gene: TRBJ1-2; CDR3 length: 18; V gene: TRBV7-2; D gene: TRBD1; CDR3 protein: CASSPQGSGRERIYGYTF; CDR3 DNA: TGTGCCAGCAGTCCACAGGGGTCCGGGAGGGAACGGATCTATGGCTACACCTTC
clone size: few; J gene: TRBJ2-7; CDR3 length: 13; V gene: TRBV12-3/TRBV12-4; D gene: -; CDR3 protein: CASSLTEEAEQYF; CDR3 DNA: TGTGCCAGCAGTTTAACCGAGGAGGCCGAGCAGTACTTC
clone size: many; J gene: TRBJ1-5; CDR3 length: 14; V gene: TRBV12-3/TRBV12-4; D gene: -; CDR3 protein: CASSLGTENQPQHF; CDR3 DNA: TGTGCCAGCAGTTTAGGGACGGAGAATCAGCCCCAGCATTTT
clone size: -; J gene: TRBJ2-7; CDR3 length: 11; V gene: TRBV20-1; D gene: -; CDR3 protein: CSATGKYEQYF; CDR3 DNA: TGCAGTGCTACCGGAAAATACGAGCAGTACTTC
clone size: -; J gene: TRBJ2-7; CDR3 length: 19; V gene: TRBV4-2; D gene: -; CDR3 protein: CASSQDKRNFFEKPYEQYF; CDR3 DNA: TGTGCCAGCAGCCAAGATAAAAGAAACTTCTTTGAAAAACCCTACGAGCAGTACTTC
clone size: -; J gene: TRBJ2-7; CDR3 length: 15; V gene: TRBV7-2; D gene: TRBD2; CDR3 protein: CASRPVAGNSYEQYF; CDR3 DNA: TGTGCCAGCAGACCTGTAGCGGGCAACTCCTACGAGCAGTACTTC
clone size: -; J gene: TRBJ2-4; CDR3 length: 13; V gene: TRBV20-1; D gene: TRBD1; CDR3 protein: CSATGTEKNIQYF; CDR3 DNA: TGCAGTGCTACCGGGACAGAGAAAAACATTCAGTACTTC
clone size: -; J gene: TRBJ2-7; CDR3 length: 12; V gene: TRBV29-1; D gene: -; CDR3 protein: CSGTGDSSEQYF; CDR3 DNA: TGCAGCGGTACAGGGGACTCGTCCGAGCAGTACTTC
clone size: -; J gene: TRBJ2-5; CDR3 length: 18; V gene: TRBV15; D gene: -; CDR3 protein: CATSRDGGDGRAQETQYF; CDR3 DNA: TGTGCCACCAGCAGAGATGGTGGGGACGGCCGCGCCCAAGAGACCCAGTACTTC
clone size: -; J gene: TRBJ2-1; CDR3 length: 15; V gene: TRBV6-6; D gene: TRBD2; CDR3 protein: CASRPRLAGGNEQFF; CDR3 DNA: TGTGCCAGCAGACCACGACTAGCGGGTGGGAATGAGCAGTTCTTC
clone size: -; J gene: TRBJ2-1; CDR3 length: 18; V gene: TRBV20-1; D gene: TRBD1; CDR3 protein: CSAEPGQGTRIGYDEQFF; CDR3 DNA: TGCAGTGCCGAGCCGGGACAGGGGACTCGGATTGGGTATGATGAGCAGTTCTTC
clone size: -; J gene: TRBJ2-7; CDR3 length: 13; V gene: TRBV6-6; D gene: -; CDR3 protein: CASRETGLYEQYF; CDR3 DNA: TGTGCCAGCAGGGAAACAGGGCTCTACGAGCAGTACTTC
clone size: -; J gene: TRBJ1-2; CDR3 length: 15; V gene: TRBV5-1; D gene: -; CDR3 protein: CASSSDTGRSYGYTF; CDR3 DNA: TGCGCCAGCAGCTCCGACACCGGGAGATCCTATGGCTACACCTTC
clone size: -; J gene: TRBJ2-5; CDR3 length: 15; V gene: TRBV6-6; D gene: -; CDR3 protein: CASSTEAGGPETQYF; CDR3 DNA: TGTGCCAGCAGTACCGAAGCCGGGGGCCCAGAGACCCAGTACTTC
clone size: -; J gene: TRBJ2-1; CDR3 length: 16; V gene: TRBV5-1; D gene: TRBD2; CDR3 protein: CASSLPGLAGINEQFF; CDR3 DNA: TGCGCCAGCAGCTTGCCGGGACTAGCGGGGATCAATGAGCAGTTCTTC
clone size: few; J gene: TRBJ1-5; CDR3 length: 15; V gene: TRBV6-4; D gene: TRBD1; CDR3 protein: CASRKTGTGNQPQHF; CDR3 DNA: TGTGCCAGCAGAAAGACAGGGACGGGTAATCAGCCCCAGCATTTT
clone size: -; J gene: TRBJ1-2; CDR3 length: 11; V gene: TRBV9; D gene: -; CDR3 protein: CASSAVNGYTF; CDR3 DNA: TGTGCCAGCAGCGCGGTAAATGGCTACACCTTC
clone size: few; J gene: TRBJ2-4; CDR3 length: 15; V gene: TRBV9; D gene: -; CDR3 protein: CASSVDGQLNREQYF; CDR3 DNA: TGTGCCAGCAGCGTAGATGGTCAGCTCAATCGGGAGCAGTACTTC
clone size: -; J gene: TRBJ2-5; CDR3 length: 16; V gene: TRBV20-1; D gene: TRBD1; CDR3 protein: CSAREPNYRGKKTQYF; CDR3 DNA: TGCAGTGCTAGAGAGCCCAACTACAGGGGGAAAAAGACCCAGTACTTC
clone size: -; J gene: TRBJ2-7; CDR3 length: 15; V gene: TRBV14; D gene: -; CDR3 protein: CASSQARRGSYEQYF; CDR3 DNA: TGTGCCAGCAGCCAAGCAAGACGGGGATCCTACGAGCAGTACTTC
clone size: few; J gene: TRBJ2-1; CDR3 length: 13; V gene: TRBV28; D gene: -; CDR3 protein: CASSLTLYNEQFF; CDR3 DNA: TGTGCCAGCAGTTTGACCCTATACAATGAGCAGTTCTTC
clone size: few; J gene: TRBJ2-1; CDR3 length: 12; V gene: TRBV7-2; D gene: TRBD2; CDR3 protein: CASSPTSGEQFF; CDR3 DNA: TGTGCCAGCAGCCCCACTAGCGGAGAGCAGTTCTTC
clone size: once; J gene: TRBJ2-7; CDR3 length: 15; V gene: TRBV14; D gene: -; CDR3 protein: CASSLVRHPYNEQYF; CDR3 DNA: TGTGCCAGCAGCCTCGTCCGACACCCGTACAATGAGCAGTACTTC
clone size: -; J gene: TRBJ2-7; CDR3 length: 19; V gene: TRBV4-1; D gene: -; CDR3 protein: CASSQGRGLQKIGAYEQYF; CDR3 DNA: TGCGCCAGCAGCCAAGGGAGGGGACTGCAAAAAATAGGGGCATACGAGCAGTACTTC
clone size: -; J gene: TRBJ1-2; CDR3 length: 12; V gene: TRBV7-9; D gene: -; CDR3 protein: CASYVEGRGYTF; CDR3 DNA: TGTGCCAGCTACGTGGAGGGCAGGGGCTACACCTTC
clone size: few; J gene: TRBJ1-4; CDR3 length: 14; V gene: TRBV15; D gene: -; CDR3 protein: CATSRILGSEKLFF; CDR3 DNA: TGTGCCACCAGCAGAATCCTGGGGAGTGAAAAACTGTTTTTT
clone size: -; J gene: TRBJ1-1; CDR3 length: 15; V gene: TRBV11-2; D gene: -; CDR3 protein: CASSLWDGSNTEAFF; CDR3 DNA: TGTGCCAGCAGCTTATGGGACGGCTCGAACACTGAAGCTTTCTTT
clone size: many; J gene: TRBJ2-1; CDR3 length: 18; V gene: TRBV9; D gene: -; CDR3 protein: CASSVAPGARTVDNEQFF; CDR3 DNA: TGTGCCAGCAGCGTTGCCCCCGGGGCCCGGACTGTGGACAATGAGCAGTTCTTC
clone size: -; J gene: TRBJ2-1; CDR3 length: 13; V gene: TRBV7-9; D gene: -; CDR3 protein: CASSPLSYNEQFF; CDR3 DNA: TGTGCCAGCAGCCCGCTGTCCTACAATGAGCAGTTCTTC
clone size: -; J gene: TRBJ2-4; CDR3 length: 18; V gene: TRBV7-2; D gene: TRBD2; CDR3 protein: CASSPGPAGGFPKNIQYF; CDR3 DNA: TGTGCCAGCAGCCCAGGTCCGGCGGGAGGCTTCCCCAAAAACATTCAGTACTTC
clone size: -; J gene: TRBJ2-7; CDR3 length: 13; V gene: TRBV21-1; D gene: -; CDR3 protein: CASSKEGNYEQYF; CDR3 DNA: TGTGCCAGCAGCAAAGAAGGCAACTACGAGCAGTACTTC
clone size: -; J gene: TRBJ2-3; CDR3 length: 14; V gene: TRBV4-1; D gene: TRBD1; CDR3 protein: CASKGTESTDTQYF; CDR3 DNA: TGCGCCAGCAAGGGGACAGAGAGCACAGATACGCAGTATTTT
clone size: -; J gene: TRBJ2-1; CDR3 length: 14; V gene: TRBV20-1; D gene: TRBD2; CDR3 protein: CSARESSGAPEQFF; CDR3 DNA: TGCAGTGCTAGAGAGTCTAGCGGGGCCCCTGAGCAGTTCTTC